This entry lists 5 T cell receptor beta chains sequenced from one sample in a study of control samples from healthy donors and cancer patients (dated by TCRdb to about 2020). The library was made by the immunoSEQ multiplex PCR assay. As stored in TCRdb, this immuneACCESS dataset retains in-frame rearrangements with V and J assigned. A fraction of the clones does not appear; measured against another copy, unresolved V genes explain less than half of the discrepancy, and the remainder lacks a known reason. The sample table holds about 160,000 clones, of which about 94% were seen once. Of the sample, under 8.5% is held by the ten largest clones. Sequenced input: blood. Receptors were obtained from a woman aged 40 to 55 in good health.

This chain joins TRBV5-5 and TRBJ2-2; 7 nucleotides agree with TRBD2. The length of the CDR3 is 16 residues. Germline values: CDR1 SGHKS, CDR2 YYEKEE (reference sequence). V lost 1 base, J lost 0 bases, and 3 bases stayed unmatched. Here the CDR3 DNA reads TGTGCCAGCAGCTTGCGGGGGGACGCGAACACCGGGGAGCTGTTTTTT. Protein product: CASSLRGDANTGELFF.

The V call is TRBV19, the J call TRBJ1-1; 7 bases align to TRBD1. J was trimmed by 5 bases and V by 1 base; bases with no gene match: 7. In germline, CDR1 is LNHDA, CDR2 SQIVND (reference sequence). The CDR3 spans 15 residues. CDR3 nucleotide sequence: TGTGCCAGTAGTATAGGGGGGGCAGGGGGAACTGAAGCTTTCTTT. Translating gives CASSIGGAGGTEAFF.

The CDR3 region has the DNA TGTGCCAGCAGCTTTACAGGGTACCAAGAGACCCAGTACTTC. Translated, it gives CASSFTGYQETQYF. The genes are TRBV7-2 and TRBJ2-5, with D maybe TRBD1 (6 bases). The length of the CDR3 is 14 residues. Trimming pared 3 bases from V and 0 bases from J, leaving 8 bases between. Germline assignment: CDR1 SGHTA and CDR2 FQGNSA.

This clone was seen only once. This chain links TRBV27 with TRBJ1-5; no reliable D call. The CDR3 loop spans 13 amino acids. Per the germline V gene, CDR1 is MNHEY and CDR2 is SMNVEV (reference sequence). The germline V and J ends were trimmed by 2 bases and 7 bases, with 9 bases remaining between them. CDR3 region: CASSLQGFQPQHF. DNA for the CDR3: TGTGCCAGCAGTTTACAAGGATTCCAGCCCCAGCATTTT.

The CDR3 DNA sequence: TGTGCCAGTAGTGACAGGGTGGATCAGCCCCAGCATTTT. This sequence encodes CASSDRVDQPQHF. This rearrangement joins TRBV19 to TRBJ1-5, with TRBD1 matching 7 bases. The CDR3 spans 13 residues. From germline, CDR1 is LNHDA and CDR2 SQIVND (reference sequence). V lost 5 bases to trimming and J lost 5 bases; unmatched junction nucleotides: 3.